The rows below give T cell receptor beta chains drawn from one sample of a study of cytomegalovirus exposure and HLA in healthy donors. Profiled with immunoSEQ multiplex PCR; TCRdb holds only in-frame clones, not every one. In total, the table holds approximately 40,000 clones. The sample consisted of PBMCs. These receptors all stem from a woman aged 25-40 years in good health and CMV-seronegative. The CDR3 runs from the conserved cysteine through the conserved F or W. A D gene is named only where the DNA matches it firmly.

V gene	D gene	J gene	CDR3 DNA	CDR3 protein
TRBV29-1	-	TRBJ1-1	TGCAGCGTTGGGCCCCTGGGGGGGACGAACACTGAAGCTTTCTTT	CSVGPLGGTNTEAFF
TRBV7-9	-	TRBJ2-3	TGTGCCAGCAGCTTAGCAGGGGCCCCAGATACGCAGTATTTT	CASSLAGAPDTQYF
TRBV9	TRBD1	TRBJ1-2	TGTGCCAGCAGCTCGACAGGGGGAGGCTACACCTTC	CASSSTGGGYTF
TRBV6-1	-	TRBJ2-5	TGTGCCAGCAGTGATAAGGGGTTGATAGAGACCCAGTACTTC	CASSDKGLIETQYF
TRBV6-5	-	TRBJ2-1	TGTGCCAGCACCCTCGGTACGGGCTACAATGAGCAGTTCTTC	CASTLGTGYNEQFF
TRBV6-5	TRBD1	TRBJ1-2	TGTGCCAGCAGCCAGACAGGGTTTAACTATGGCTACACCTTC	CASSQTGFNYGYTF
TRBV4-1	TRBD2	TRBJ2-7	TGCGCCAGCAGCCAAGATCATGGGAGGGCGTGGATCGAGCAGTACTTC	CASSQDHGRAWIEQYF
TRBV7-3	TRBD1	TRBJ2-7	TGTGCCAGCAGCCCTACAGGGGGCCCCGAGCAGTACTTC	CASSPTGGPEQYF
TRBV6-1	TRBD2	TRBJ2-5	TGTGCCAGCAGTGAAGATGGCGGGAGCCAAGAGACCCAGTACTTC	CASSEDGGSQETQYF
TRBV28	-	TRBJ2-3	TGTGCCAGCAGTTTTCTAGGGAGTGGCACAGATACGCAGTATTTT	CASSFLGSGTDTQYF
TRBV5-1	TRBD1	TRBJ1-1	TGCGCCAGCAGCGCTCGGCGGACAGGGATCATGGAAGCTTTCTTT	CASSARRTGIMEAFF
TRBV18	TRBD1	TRBJ2-1	TGTGCCAGCTCACGGACCGGACAGGGGACCTACAATGAGCAGTTCTTC	CASSRTGQGTYNEQFF
TRBV4-3	TRBD1	TRBJ2-5	TGCGCCAGCAGCCAGACCAGGGGGCGAGAGCAGTACTTC	CASSQTRGREQYF
TRBV5-1	TRBD1	TRBJ2-2	TGCGCCAGCAGCTTGGGACAGGGAATGAACACCGGGGAGCTGTTTTTT	CASSLGQGMNTGELFF
TRBV4-1	TRBD2	TRBJ2-1	TGCGCCAGCAGCCAAGGGGAGGGGCTCTCCTACAATGAGCAGTTCTTC	CASSQGEGLSYNEQFF
TRBV4-1	TRBD2	TRBJ2-1	TGCGCCAGCAGCCCCGGACTAGCGGTACGCCCCCGGGATGAGCAGTTCTTC	CASSPGLAVRPRDEQFF
TRBV7-8	-	TRBJ2-5	TGTGCCAGCAGCCTACGTAGTGTGCGGACCCAGTACTTC	CASSLRSVRTQYF
TRBV5-1	-	TRBJ2-1	TGCGCCAGCAGCTTGGGAGGGGGTCACAATGAGCAGTTCTTC	CASSLGGGHNEQFF